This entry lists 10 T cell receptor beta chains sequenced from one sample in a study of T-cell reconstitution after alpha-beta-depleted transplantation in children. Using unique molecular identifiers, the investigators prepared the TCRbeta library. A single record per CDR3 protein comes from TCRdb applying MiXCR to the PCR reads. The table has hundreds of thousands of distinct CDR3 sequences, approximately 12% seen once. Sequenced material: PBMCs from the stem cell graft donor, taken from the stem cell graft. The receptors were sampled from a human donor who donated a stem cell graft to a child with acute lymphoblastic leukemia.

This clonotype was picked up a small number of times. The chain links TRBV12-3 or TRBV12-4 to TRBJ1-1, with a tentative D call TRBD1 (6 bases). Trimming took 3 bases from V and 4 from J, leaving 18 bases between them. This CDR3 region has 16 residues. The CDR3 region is CASSFRGAYDFTEAFF. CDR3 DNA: TGTGCCAGCAGTTTTCGGGGGGCCTATGATTTCACTGAAGCTTTCTTT.

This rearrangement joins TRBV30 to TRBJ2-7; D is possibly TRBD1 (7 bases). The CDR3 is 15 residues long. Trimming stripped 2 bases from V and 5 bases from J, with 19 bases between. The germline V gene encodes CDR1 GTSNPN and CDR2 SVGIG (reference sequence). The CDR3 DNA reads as TGTGCCTGGAGTTTAGCGGCCAGGGGGAGCGACGAGCAGTACTTC. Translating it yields CAWSLAARGSDEQYF.

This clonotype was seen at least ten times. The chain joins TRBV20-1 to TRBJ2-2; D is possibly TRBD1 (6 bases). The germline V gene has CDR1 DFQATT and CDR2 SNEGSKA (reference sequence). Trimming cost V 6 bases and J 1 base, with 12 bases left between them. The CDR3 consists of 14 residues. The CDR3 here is CSAVKTGNTGELFF. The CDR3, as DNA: TGCAGTGCCGTCAAGACAGGGAACACCGGGGAGCTGTTTTTT.

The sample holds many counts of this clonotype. CDR3 sequence (DNA): TGTGCCAGCAGCTTATCGGGCCAGGGACGGGGCAATGAGCAGTTCTTC. The encoded protein is CASSLSGQGRGNEQFF. This chain links TRBV7-2 with TRBJ2-1; D may correspond to TRBD1 or TRBD2 (5 bases each). V shed 2 bases and J shed 6 bases, with 17 bases lying between them. The CDR3 is 16 residues long. The germline V gene encodes CDR1 SGHTA and CDR2 FQGNSA. The whole variable domain, remainder taken from reference TRBV7-2 and TRBJ2-1, is GAGVSQSPSNKVTEKGKDVELRCDPISGHTALYWYRQSLGQGLEFLIYFQGNSAPDKSGLPSDRFSAERTGGSVSTLTIQRTQQEDSAVYLCASSLSGQGRGNEQFFGPGTRLTVL.

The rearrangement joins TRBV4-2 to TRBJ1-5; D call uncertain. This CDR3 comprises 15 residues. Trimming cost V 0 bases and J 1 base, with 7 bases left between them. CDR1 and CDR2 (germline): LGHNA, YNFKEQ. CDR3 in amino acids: CASSQDRRSNQPQHF. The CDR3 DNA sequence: TGTGCCAGCAGCCAAGACCGCAGGAGCAATCAGCCCCAGCATTTT.

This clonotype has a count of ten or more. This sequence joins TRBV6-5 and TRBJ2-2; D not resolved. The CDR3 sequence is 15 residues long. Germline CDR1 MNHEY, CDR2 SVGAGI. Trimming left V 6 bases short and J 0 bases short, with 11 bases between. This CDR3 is CASRYRYPNTGELFF. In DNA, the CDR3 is TGTGCCAGCAGATACAGATACCCGAACACCGGGGAGCTGTTTTTT.

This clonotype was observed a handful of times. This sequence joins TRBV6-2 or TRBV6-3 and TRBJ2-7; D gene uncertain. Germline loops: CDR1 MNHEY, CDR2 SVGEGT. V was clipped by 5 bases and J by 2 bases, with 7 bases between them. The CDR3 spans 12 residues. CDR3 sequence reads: CASSRLTYEQYF. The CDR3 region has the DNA TGTGCCAGCAGTCGCCTCACCTACGAGCAGTACTTC.

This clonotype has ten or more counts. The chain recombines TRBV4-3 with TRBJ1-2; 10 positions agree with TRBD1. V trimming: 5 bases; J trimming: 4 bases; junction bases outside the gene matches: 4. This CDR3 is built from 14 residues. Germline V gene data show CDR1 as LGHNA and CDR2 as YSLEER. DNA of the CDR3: TGCGCCAGCAGCACCCGGACAGGGGGCTATGGCTACACCTTC. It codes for CASSTRTGGYGYTF.

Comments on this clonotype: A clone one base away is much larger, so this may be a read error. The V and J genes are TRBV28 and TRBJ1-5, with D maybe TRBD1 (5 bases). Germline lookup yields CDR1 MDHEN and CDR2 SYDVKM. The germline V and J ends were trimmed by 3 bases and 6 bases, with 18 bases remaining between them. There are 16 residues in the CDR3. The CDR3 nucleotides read TGTGCCAGCAGTTTTAGGGTGGGGGTCTTCACTCAGCCCCAGCATTTT. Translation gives CASSFRVGVFTQPQHF.

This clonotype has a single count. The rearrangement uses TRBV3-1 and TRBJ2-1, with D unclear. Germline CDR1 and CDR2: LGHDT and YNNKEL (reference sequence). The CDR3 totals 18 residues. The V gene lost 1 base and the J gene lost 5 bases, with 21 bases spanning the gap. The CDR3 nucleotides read TGTGCCAGCAGCCAAGGACCCTCCGACACGGGTTGGAACAATGAGCAGTTCTTC. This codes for CASSQGPSDTGWNNEQFF.